Presented here are 8 T cell receptor beta chains from one specimen sequenced in a study of T cell responses to AZD1222 COVID-19 vaccine. Sequencing was performed with immunoSEQ multiplex PCR; in TCRdb, only in-frame clones are kept and a portion is missing. The data hold roughly 34,000 clones, with 70% to 90% observed a single time. This sample comprised peripheral blood, obtained on day 0 of AZD1222 vaccination. The source of these receptors is an adult in good health.

This chain uses TRBV7-2 with TRBJ2-5, with D possibly being TRBD1 or TRBD2 (5 bases each). Germline values: CDR1 SGHTA, CDR2 FQGNSA. Trimming took off 3 bases at V and 1 base at J, with 9 bases between the two ends. This CDR3 is built from 14 residues. Written as DNA, the CDR3 is TGTGCCAGCAGCTTGACAGCGGCCCAAGAGACCCAGTACTTC. Protein sequence: CASSLTAAQETQYF.

The gene calls are TRBV5-1 and TRBJ2-2; D ambiguous. Germline V gene data show CDR1 as SGHRS and CDR2 as YFSETQ. The CDR3 is 12 residues long. V lost 3 bases and J 2 bases, leaving 2 bases between the germline ends. CDR3 nucleotides: TGCGCCAGCAGCTACAACACCGGGGAGCTGTTTTTT. This codes for CASSYNTGELFF.

The rearrangement links TRBV21-1 to TRBJ2-7; the D call in the table, TRBD1, was not verified against the DNA. TRBV21-1 is given as a pseudogene. CDR3 length equals 17 residues. Written as DNA, the CDR3 is TGTGCCAGCAGCAAAGAAAGCGGGGACAGGACCTCCTACGAGCAGTACTTC. The encoded protein is CASSKESGDRTSYEQYF.

V is TRBV25-1 and J is TRBJ2-1; TRBD2 is a possible D gene (6 bases). The CDR3 loop spans 15 amino acids. Germline CDR1 reads MGHDK; CDR2 reads SYGVNS. Trimming shortened V by 4 bases and J by 7 bases, and 17 bases separated the two germline ends. DNA for the CDR3: TGTGCCAGCAGTGCCCGGGACTCACAAGTTAATGAGCAGTTCTTC. It codes for CASSARDSQVNEQFF.

The chain is built from TRBV7-2 and TRBJ2-5; TRBD2 is a possible D gene (7 bases). Germline V gene lookup returns CDR1 SGHTA and CDR2 FQGNSA. The CDR3 is 15 residues long. V gave up 1 base and J gave up 7 bases, with 16 bases separating them. The CDR3 here is CASSLGPGGAGTQYF. DNA for the CDR3: TGTGCCAGCAGCTTAGGTCCTGGGGGGGCGGGGACCCAGTACTTC.

The chain combines TRBV5-1 with TRBJ2-1; D remains unclear. The germline CDR1 and CDR2 sequences are SGHRS and YFSETQ. V shed 6 bases and J shed 0 bases, with 16 bases lying between them. This CDR3 has 16 amino acids. The chain's CDR3 is CASTLQGMGSYNEQFF. CDR3 nucleotide sequence: TGCGCCAGCACTCTACAAGGGATGGGCTCCTACAATGAGCAGTTCTTC.

The V and J genes are TRBV9 and TRBJ1-3; D gene unclear. Trimming took 0 bases from V and 2 from J, leaving 15 bases between them. Germline values: CDR1 SGDLS, CDR2 YYNGEE. The CDR3 contains 17 residues. The DNA for the CDR3 is TGTGCCAGCAGCGTAGAGATTCATGGGAGCACTGGAAACACCATATATTTT. Translation: CASSVEIHGSTGNTIYF. Complete variable domain (other parts from reference TRBV9 and TRBJ1-3): DSGVTQTPKHLITATGQRVTLRCSPRSGDLSVYWYQQSLDQGLQFLIQYYNGEERAKGNILERFSAQQFPDLHSELNLSSLELGDSALYFCASSVEIHGSTGNTIYFGEGSWLTVV.

This clone was observed a few times. The V gene is TRBV7-3, the J gene TRBJ1-1; no reliable D call. The germline CDR1 and CDR2 sequences are SGHTA and FQGTGA. There are 14 residues in the CDR3. The V gene lost 4 bases and the J gene lost 0 bases, with 9 bases spanning the gap. The CDR3 coding sequence is TGTGCCAGCAGCTCGAACCCAGTGAACACTGAAGCTTTCTTT. Encoded protein: CASSSNPVNTEAFF.